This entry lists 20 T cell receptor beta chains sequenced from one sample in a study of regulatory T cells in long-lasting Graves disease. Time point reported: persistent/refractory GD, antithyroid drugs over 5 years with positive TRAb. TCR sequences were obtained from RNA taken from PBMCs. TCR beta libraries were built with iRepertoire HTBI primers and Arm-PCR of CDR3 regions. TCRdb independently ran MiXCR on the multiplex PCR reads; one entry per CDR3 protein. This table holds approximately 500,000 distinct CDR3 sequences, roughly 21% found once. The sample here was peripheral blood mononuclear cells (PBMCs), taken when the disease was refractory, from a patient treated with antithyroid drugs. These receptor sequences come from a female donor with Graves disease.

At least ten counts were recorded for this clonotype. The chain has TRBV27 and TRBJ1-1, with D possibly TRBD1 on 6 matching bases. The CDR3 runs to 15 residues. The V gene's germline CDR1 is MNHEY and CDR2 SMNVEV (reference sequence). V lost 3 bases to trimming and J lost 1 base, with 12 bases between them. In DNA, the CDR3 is TGTGCCAGCAGTTTGCTCGGACAGACGAACACTGAAGCTTTCTTT. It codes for CASSLLGQTNTEAFF.

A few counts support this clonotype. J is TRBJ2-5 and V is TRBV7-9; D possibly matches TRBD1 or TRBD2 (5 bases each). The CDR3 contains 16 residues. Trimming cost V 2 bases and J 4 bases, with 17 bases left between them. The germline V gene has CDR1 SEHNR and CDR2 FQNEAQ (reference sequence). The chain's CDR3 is CASSLPGDEWGETQYF. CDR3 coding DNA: TGTGCCAGCAGCTTACCCGGGGACGAGTGGGGAGAGACCCAGTACTTC.

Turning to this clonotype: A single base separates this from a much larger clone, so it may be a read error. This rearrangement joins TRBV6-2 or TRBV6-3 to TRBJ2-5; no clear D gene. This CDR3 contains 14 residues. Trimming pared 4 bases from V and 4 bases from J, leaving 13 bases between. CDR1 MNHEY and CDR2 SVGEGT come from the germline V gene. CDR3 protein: CASSFVKFRETQYF. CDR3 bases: TGTGCCAGCAGTTTCGTAAAGTTCCGAGAGACCCAGTACTTC.

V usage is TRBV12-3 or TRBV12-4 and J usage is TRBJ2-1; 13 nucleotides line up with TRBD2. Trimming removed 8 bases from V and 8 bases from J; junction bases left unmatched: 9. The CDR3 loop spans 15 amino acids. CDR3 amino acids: CASSSGTSGNDEQFF. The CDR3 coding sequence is TGTGCCAGCTCGTCCGGGACTAGCGGGAACGATGAGCAGTTCTTC.

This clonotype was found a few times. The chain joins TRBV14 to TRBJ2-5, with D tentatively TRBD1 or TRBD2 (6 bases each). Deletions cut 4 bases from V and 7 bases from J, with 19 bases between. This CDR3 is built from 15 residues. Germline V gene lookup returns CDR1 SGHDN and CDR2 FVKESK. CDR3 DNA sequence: TGTGCCAGCAGCCTGGTGGGGGGCGGCTTAAGGACCCAGTACTTC. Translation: CASSLVGGGLRTQYF.

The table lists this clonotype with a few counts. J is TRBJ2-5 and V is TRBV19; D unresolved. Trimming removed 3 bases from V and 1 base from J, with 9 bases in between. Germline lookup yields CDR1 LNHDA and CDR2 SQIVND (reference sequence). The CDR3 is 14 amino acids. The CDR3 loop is CASSMGGFQETQYF. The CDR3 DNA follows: TGTGCCAGTAGTATGGGTGGATTCCAAGAGACCCAGTACTTC.

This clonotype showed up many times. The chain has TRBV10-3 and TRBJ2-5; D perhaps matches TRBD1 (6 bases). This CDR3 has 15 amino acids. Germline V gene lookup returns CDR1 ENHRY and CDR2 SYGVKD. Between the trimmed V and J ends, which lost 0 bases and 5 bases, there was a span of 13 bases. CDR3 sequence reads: CAISESGGQKETQYF. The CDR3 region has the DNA TGTGCCATCAGTGAGTCGGGCGGACAGAAGGAGACCCAGTACTTC.

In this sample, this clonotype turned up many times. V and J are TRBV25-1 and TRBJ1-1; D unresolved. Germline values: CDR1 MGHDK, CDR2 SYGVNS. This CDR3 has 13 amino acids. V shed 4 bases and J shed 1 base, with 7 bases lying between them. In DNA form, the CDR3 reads TGTGCCAGCAGTGGTTTAAGGAACACTGAAGCTTTCTTT. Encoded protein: CASSGLRNTEAFF.

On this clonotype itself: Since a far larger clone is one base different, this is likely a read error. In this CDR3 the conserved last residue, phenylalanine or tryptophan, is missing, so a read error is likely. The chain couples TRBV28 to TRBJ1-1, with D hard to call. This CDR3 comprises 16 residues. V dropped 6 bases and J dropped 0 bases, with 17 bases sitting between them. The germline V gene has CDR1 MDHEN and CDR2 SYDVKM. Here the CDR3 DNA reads TGTGCCAGCAGCGGGGTCCCTAACTCCGTGAACACTGAAGCTTTCCTT. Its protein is CASSGVPNSVNTEAFL.

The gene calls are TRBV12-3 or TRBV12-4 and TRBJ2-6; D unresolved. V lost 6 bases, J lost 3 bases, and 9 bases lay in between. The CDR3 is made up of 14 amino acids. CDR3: CASSHFLGANVLTF. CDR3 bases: TGTGCCAGCAGCCACTTCCTTGGGGCCAACGTCCTGACTTTC.

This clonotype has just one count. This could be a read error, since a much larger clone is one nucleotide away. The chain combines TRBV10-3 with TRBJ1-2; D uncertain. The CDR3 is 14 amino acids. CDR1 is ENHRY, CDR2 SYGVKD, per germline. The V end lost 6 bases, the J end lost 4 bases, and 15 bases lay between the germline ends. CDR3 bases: TGTGCCATCAGAGAGGCCGGGAGTCTCTATGGCTACACCTTC. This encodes CAIREAGSLYGYTF.

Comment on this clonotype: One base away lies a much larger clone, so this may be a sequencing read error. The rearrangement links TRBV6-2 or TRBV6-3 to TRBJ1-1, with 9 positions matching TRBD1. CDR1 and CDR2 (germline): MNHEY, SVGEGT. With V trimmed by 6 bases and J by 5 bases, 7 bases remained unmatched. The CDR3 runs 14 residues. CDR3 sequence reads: CASRPTGGRTEAFF. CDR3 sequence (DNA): TGTGCCAGCAGACCAACAGGGGGCAGAACTGAAGCTTTCTTT.

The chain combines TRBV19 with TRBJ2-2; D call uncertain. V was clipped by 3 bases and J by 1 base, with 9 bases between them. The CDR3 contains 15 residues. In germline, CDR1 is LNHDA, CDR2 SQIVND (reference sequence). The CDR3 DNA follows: TGTGCCAGTAGTATTGCGTCTCTGAACACCGGGGAGCTGTTTTTT. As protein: CASSIASLNTGELFF. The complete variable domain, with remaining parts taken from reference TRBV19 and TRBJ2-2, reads DGGITQSPKYLFRKEGQNVTLSCEQNLNHDAMYWYRQDPGQGLRLIYYSQIVNDFQKGDIAEGYSVSREKKESFPLTVTSAQKNPTAFYLCASSIASLNTGELFFGEGSRLTVL.

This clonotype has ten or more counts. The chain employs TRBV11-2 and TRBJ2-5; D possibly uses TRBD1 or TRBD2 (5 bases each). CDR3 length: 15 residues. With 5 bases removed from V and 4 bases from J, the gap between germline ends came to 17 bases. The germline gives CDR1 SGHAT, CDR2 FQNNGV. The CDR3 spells CASSHPWGRGETQYF. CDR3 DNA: TGTGCCAGCAGCCACCCTTGGGGACGGGGAGAGACCCAGTACTTC.

CDR3 DNA: TGTGCCAGCAGCCGGGACAGGGGGCCCCCCTACGAGCAGTACTTC. This encodes CASSRDRGPPYEQYF. The chain joins TRBV7-9 to TRBJ2-7, with 12 bases identical to TRBD1. The CDR3 sequence is 15 residues long. V dropped 5 bases and J dropped 2; count of bases not matched to a gene: 4. The germline CDR1 and CDR2 sequences are SEHNR and FQNEAQ (reference sequence).

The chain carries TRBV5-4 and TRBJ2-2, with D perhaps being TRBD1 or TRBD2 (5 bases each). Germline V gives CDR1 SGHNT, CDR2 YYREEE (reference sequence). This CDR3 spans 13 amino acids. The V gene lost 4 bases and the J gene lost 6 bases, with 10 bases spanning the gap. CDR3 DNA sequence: TGTGCCAGCAGCGTGGTGGGGGCCGGGGAGCTGTTTTTT. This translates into CASSVVGAGELFF. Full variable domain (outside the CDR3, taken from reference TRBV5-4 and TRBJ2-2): ETGVTQSPTHLIKTRGQQVTLRCSSQSGHNTVSWYQQALGQGPQFIFQYYREEENGRGNFPPRFSGLQFPNYSSELNVNALELDDSALYLCASSVVGAGELFFGEGSRLTVL.

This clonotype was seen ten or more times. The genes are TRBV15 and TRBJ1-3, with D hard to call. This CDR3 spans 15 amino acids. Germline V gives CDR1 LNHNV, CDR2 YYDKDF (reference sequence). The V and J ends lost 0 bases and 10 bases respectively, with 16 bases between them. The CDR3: CATSREGNGLQTIYF. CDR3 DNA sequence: TGTGCCACCAGCAGAGAAGGAAACGGACTACAGACCATATATTTT.

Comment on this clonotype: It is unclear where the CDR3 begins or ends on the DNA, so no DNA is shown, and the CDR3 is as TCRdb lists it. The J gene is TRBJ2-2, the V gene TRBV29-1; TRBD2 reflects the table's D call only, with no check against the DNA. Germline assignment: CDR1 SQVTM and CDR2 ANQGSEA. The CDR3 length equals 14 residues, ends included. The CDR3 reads CSVVAGGTDGELSF.

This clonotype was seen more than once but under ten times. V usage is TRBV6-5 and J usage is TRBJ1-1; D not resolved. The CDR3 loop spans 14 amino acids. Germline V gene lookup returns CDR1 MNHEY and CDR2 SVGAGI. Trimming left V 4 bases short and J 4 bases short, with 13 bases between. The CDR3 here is CASSLALGVTEAFF. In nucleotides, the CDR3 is TGTGCCAGCAGTTTGGCGCTTGGGGTCACTGAAGCTTTCTTT.

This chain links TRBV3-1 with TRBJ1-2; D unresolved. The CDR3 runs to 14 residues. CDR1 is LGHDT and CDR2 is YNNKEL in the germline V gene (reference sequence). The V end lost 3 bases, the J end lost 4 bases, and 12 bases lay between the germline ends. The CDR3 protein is CASSQAWGSYGYTF. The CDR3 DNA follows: TGTGCCAGCAGCCAGGCCTGGGGAAGCTATGGCTACACCTTC.